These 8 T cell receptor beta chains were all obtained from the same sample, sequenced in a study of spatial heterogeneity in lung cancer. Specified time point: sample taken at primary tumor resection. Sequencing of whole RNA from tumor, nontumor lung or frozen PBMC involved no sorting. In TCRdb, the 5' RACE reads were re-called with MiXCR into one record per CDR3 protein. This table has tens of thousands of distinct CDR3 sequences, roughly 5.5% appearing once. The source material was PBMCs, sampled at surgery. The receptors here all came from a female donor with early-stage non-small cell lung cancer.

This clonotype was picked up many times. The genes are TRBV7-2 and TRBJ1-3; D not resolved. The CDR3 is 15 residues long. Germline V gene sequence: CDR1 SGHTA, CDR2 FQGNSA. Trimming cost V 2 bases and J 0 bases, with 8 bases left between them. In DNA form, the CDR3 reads TGTGCCAGCAGCTTACGAGCCAGCTCTGGAAACACCATATATTTT. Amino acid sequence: CASSLRASSGNTIYF. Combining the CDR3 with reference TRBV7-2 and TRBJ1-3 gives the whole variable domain GAGVSQSPSNKVTEKGKDVELRCDPISGHTALYWYRQSLGQGLEFLIYFQGNSAPDKSGLPSDRFSAERTGGSVSTLTIQRTQQEDSAVYLCASSLRASSGNTIYFGEGSWLTVV.

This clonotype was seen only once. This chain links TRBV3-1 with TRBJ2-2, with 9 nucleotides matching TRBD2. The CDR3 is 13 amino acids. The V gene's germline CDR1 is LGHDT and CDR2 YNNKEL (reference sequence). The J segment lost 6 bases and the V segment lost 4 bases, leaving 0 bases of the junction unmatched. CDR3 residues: CASSPSGAGELFF. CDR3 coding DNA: TGTGCCAGCAGCCCTAGCGGGGCCGGGGAGCTGTTTTTT.

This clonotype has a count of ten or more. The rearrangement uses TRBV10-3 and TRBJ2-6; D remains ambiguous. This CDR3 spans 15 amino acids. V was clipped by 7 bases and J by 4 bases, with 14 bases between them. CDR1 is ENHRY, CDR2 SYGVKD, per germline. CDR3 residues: CAITEGGSGANVLTF. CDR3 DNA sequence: TGTGCCATCACCGAAGGTGGGTCCGGGGCCAACGTCCTGACTTTC.

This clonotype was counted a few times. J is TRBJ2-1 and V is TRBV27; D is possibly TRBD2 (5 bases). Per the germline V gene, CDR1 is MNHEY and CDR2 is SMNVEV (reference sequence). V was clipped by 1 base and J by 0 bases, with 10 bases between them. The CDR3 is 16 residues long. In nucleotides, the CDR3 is TGTGCCAGCAGTTTATTCGGGGTGAGCTCCTACAATGAGCAGTTCTTC. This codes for CASSLFGVSSYNEQFF.

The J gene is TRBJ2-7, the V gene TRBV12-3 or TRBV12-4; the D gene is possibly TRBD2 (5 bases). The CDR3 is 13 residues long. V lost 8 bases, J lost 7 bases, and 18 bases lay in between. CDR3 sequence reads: CASRISESGEQYF. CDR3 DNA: TGTGCCAGCCGGATCAGCGAGTCGGGGGAGCAGTACTTC.

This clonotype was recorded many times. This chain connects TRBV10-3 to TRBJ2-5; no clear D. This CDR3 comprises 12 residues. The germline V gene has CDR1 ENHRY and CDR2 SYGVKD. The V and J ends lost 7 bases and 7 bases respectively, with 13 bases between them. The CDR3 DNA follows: TGTGCCATCAAAGACTCGGCGTCGACCCAGTACTTC. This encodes CAIKDSASTQYF.

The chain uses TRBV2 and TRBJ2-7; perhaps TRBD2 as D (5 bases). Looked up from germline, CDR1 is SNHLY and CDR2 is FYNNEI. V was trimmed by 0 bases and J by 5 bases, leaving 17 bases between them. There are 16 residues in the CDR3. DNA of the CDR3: TGTGCCAGCAGTGAAGCCGGGAAGGTAGCGAGGAACGAGCAGTACTTC. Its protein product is CASSEAGKVARNEQYF.

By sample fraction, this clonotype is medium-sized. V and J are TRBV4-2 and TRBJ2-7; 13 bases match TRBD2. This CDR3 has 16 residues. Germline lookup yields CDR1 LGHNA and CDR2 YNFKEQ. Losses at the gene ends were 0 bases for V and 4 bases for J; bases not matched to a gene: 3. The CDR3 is CASSQDAGLAGYEQYF. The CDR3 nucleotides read TGTGCCAGCAGCCAAGATGCGGGACTAGCGGGGTACGAGCAGTACTTC.